One sample yielded the 11 T cell receptor beta chains listed below, sequenced in a study of CD8+ T cells in alopecia areata. Extracted RNA was reverse transcribed, and the resulting cDNA served as sequencing template. Measured with immunoSEQ multiplex PCR; TCRdb has only the in-frame clones, and not every one. The profile shows about 200,000 clones, about 60% of them singletons. Source: CD4+ T cells sorted from blood, taken at week 0. The receptor source for this set is a human donor with alopecia areata.

This clone has a handful of counts. The chain recombines TRBV30 with TRBJ1-3; D might be TRBD1 (6 bases). Germline lookup yields CDR1 GTSNPN and CDR2 SVGIG (reference sequence). CDR3 length: 16 residues. The V end lost 0 bases, the J end lost 0 bases, and 12 bases lay between the germline ends. DNA for the CDR3: TGTGCCTGGAGTGTAACGGGGGCGTACTCTGGAAACACCATATATTTT. Its protein is CAWSVTGAYSGNTIYF.

The V and J genes are TRBV7-9 and TRBJ2-1; 7 nucleotides match TRBD1. J gave up 5 bases and V 5 bases, and 3 bases lay outside the gene matches. The CDR3 totals 13 residues. The V gene's germline CDR1 is SEHNR and CDR2 FQNEAQ (reference sequence). The DNA for the CDR3 is TGTGCCAGCAGCCAGGGACAGAACAATGAGCAGTTCTTC. It encodes CASSQGQNNEQFF. Full variable domain (rest looked up from reference TRBV7-9 and TRBJ2-1): DTGVSQNPRHKITKRGQNVTFRCDPISEHNRLYWYRQTLGQGPEFLTYFQNEAQLEKSRLLSDRFSAERPKGSFSTLEIQRTEQGDSAMYLCASSQGQNNEQFFGPGTRLTVL.

The chain couples TRBV29-1 to TRBJ1-1; D remains ambiguous. Trimming removed 4 bases from V and 6 bases from J, with 9 bases in between. Per germline, CDR1 SQVTM and CDR2 ANQGSEA. The CDR3 runs to 11 residues. This chain's CDR3 is CSVADMSEAFF. Written as DNA, the CDR3 is TGCAGCGTTGCCGACATGTCTGAAGCTTTCTTT.

The V gene is TRBV18, the J gene TRBJ2-2; D gene uncertain. Germline CDR1 and CDR2: KGHSH and LQKENI. The CDR3 length is 12 residues. V was trimmed by 5 bases and J by 7 bases, leaving 8 bases between them. CDR3 sequence (DNA): TGTGCCAGCTCAACCTACCTCGGGGAGCTGTTTTTT. It encodes CASSTYLGELFF.

The chain has TRBV5-1 and TRBJ2-1, with TRBD2 matching over 12 bases. The trim removed 5 bases at V and 3 bases at J, leaving 9 bases unmatched. CDR3 size: 17 residues. Germline V lookup: CDR1 SGHRS, CDR2 YFSETQ. The CDR3: CASRVIPTSGSYNEQFF. The CDR3 coding sequence is TGCGCCAGCAGAGTAATCCCGACTAGCGGGAGCTACAATGAGCAGTTCTTC.

This chain links TRBV30 with TRBJ1-2; 7 bases fit TRBD1. V dropped 4 bases and J dropped 10; count of bases not matched to a gene: 18. Germline values: CDR1 GTSNPN, CDR2 SVGIG (reference sequence). The CDR3 runs to 15 residues. The CDR3 nucleotides read TGTGCCTGGAATTCCAAATCGACAGGGAAAGAGGTCTACACCTTC. It specifies CAWNSKSTGKEVYTF.

This chain links TRBV5-1 with TRBJ1-2; 7 bases line up with TRBD1. Per the germline V gene, CDR1 is SGHRS and CDR2 is YFSETQ. CDR3 length: 13 residues. Trimming cost V 2 bases and J 6 bases; bases outside gene matches: 4. CDR3 protein: CASSFQGGNGYTF. As DNA, the CDR3 is TGCGCCAGCAGCTTTCAGGGGGGCAATGGCTACACCTTC.

This clone was picked up a small number of times. The chain employs TRBV29-1 and TRBJ2-3, with D uncertain. V shed 2 bases and J shed 0 bases, with 6 bases lying between them. In germline, CDR1 is SQVTM, CDR2 ANQGSEA. The CDR3 totals 13 residues. The CDR3 coding sequence is TGCAGCGTTGAATGGTCTAGCACAGATACGCAGTATTTT. As protein: CSVEWSSTDTQYF.

The rearrangement uses TRBV30 and TRBJ1-1; D ambiguous. The V end lost 3 bases, the J end lost 1 base, and 12 bases lay between the germline ends. CDR3 length: 14 residues. Germline V CDR1 and CDR2: GTSNPN, SVGIG (reference sequence). This CDR3 is CAWSRWEGNTEAFF. CDR3 DNA sequence: TGTGCCTGGAGCAGATGGGAAGGGAACACTGAAGCTTTCTTT.

This clone was picked up one time. The genes are TRBV7-9 and TRBJ2-7; TRBD1 might be the D (6 bases). Germline V lookup: CDR1 SEHNR, CDR2 FQNEAQ (reference sequence). This CDR3 is 12 amino acids long. Deletions cut 0 bases from V and 6 bases from J, with 6 bases between. The CDR3 protein is CASSLAGGEQYF. The CDR3 DNA sequence: TGTGCCAGCAGCTTAGCAGGGGGCGAGCAGTACTTC.

V and J are TRBV29-1 and TRBJ1-2, with a weak D call TRBD1 (5 bases). Germline loops: CDR1 SQVTM, CDR2 ANQGSEA. The CDR3 consists of 11 residues. The CDR3 nucleotides are TGCACCGGGGCGGATTCCTATGGCTACACCTTC. It encodes CTGADSYGYTF.